A single T cell receptor beta chain is shown here with its context. Its target is unknown. Sequenced by immunoSEQ multiplex PCR; TCRdb stores in-frame clones only, minus some. The sample shows around 580,000 clones, 95% to 98% of them seen only once. CDR1 SGHNT and CDR2 YENEEA come from the germline V gene. The CDR3 length is 13 residues. V was trimmed by 3 bases and J by 7 bases, leaving 9 bases between them. This entry is derived from a study of shared clonotypes between healthy human individuals. Study results and caveats: The sharing of 4.5% to 5.5% of naive CD4 clonotypes was seen across a few donors.

Positively selected for CCR7, the CD45RO-negative cells used as naive CD8 cells excluded terminally differentiated effector memory CD45RA+ cells. The chain joins TRBV11-3 to TRBJ2-2; D unclear. Sequenced: naive CD8+ T cells sorted from blood. The sequence came from a man under 40 in good health. The CDR3 DNA sequence: TGTGCCAGCAGCTTCCTTTCGGGCGGGGAGCTGTTTTTT. Its protein is CASSFLSGGELFF.